This TCR beta chain is from a study of T cells in localized non-small cell lung cancer. The assay was immunoSEQ multiplex PCR, and TCRdb's table has in-frame clones only and misses some. The sample holds tens of thousands of clones; around 80% are singletons and the top ten take roughly 9.8%. Trimming left V 2 bases short and J 3 bases short, with 10 bases between. Germline V gene sequence: CDR1 LNHDA, CDR2 SQIVND (reference sequence). This CDR3 has 14 amino acids. This receptor was obtained from a female donor aged 60 or older with stage I lung adenocarcinoma. J is TRBJ2-5 and V is TRBV19, with D tentatively TRBD2 (5 bases). Sample: peripheral blood, taken before any cancer treatment. The DNA of the CDR3 is TGTGCCAGTAGTATATCCAGGCGGGAAGAGACCCAGTACTTC. This codes for CASSISRREETQYF.